The 32 T cell receptor beta chains below all came from one sample that was sequenced in a study of cytomegalovirus exposure and HLA in healthy donors. Use of 60 Vbeta and 13 Jbeta primers characterized the PCR. Measured with immunoSEQ multiplex PCR; TCRdb has only the in-frame clones, and not every one. The table has 45,000 to 65,000 clones, around 70% seen once. The sequenced sample was PBMCs. These TCRs come from a man in his late teens or twenties in good health and CMV-seronegative.

The chain joins TRBV5-4 to TRBJ2-1, with 7 bases identical to TRBD2. V shed 4 bases and J 7 bases; nucleotides not matched to a gene: 26. Germline V gene data show CDR1 as SGHNT and CDR2 as YYREEE (reference sequence). The CDR3 is made up of 20 amino acids. The CDR3 sequence: CASSTPAGREGRVWSNEQFF. CDR3 sequence (DNA): TGTGCCAGCAGCACTCCCGCGGGGAGGGAAGGGAGGGTTTGGTCGAATGAGCAGTTCTTC.

The V gene is TRBV6-4, the J gene TRBJ1-1, with 7 bases identical to TRBD1. This CDR3 is 16 amino acids long. Germline lookup yields CDR1 MRHNA and CDR2 SNTAGT. J gave up 4 bases and V 3 bases, and 11 bases lay outside the gene matches. CDR3 amino acids: CASSEVGGPGATEAFF. CDR3 nucleotide sequence: TGTGCCAGCAGTGAGGTAGGGGGCCCAGGAGCCACTGAAGCTTTCTTT.

The chain is built from TRBV28 and TRBJ2-1, with no clear D. The V end lost 8 bases, the J end lost 4 bases, and 6 bases lay between the germline ends. Germline loops: CDR1 MDHEN, CDR2 SYDVKM. The CDR3 runs 11 residues. DNA for the CDR3: TGTGCCAGCCGGAGATACAATGAGCAGTTCTTC. Protein sequence: CASRRYNEQFF. The whole variable domain, remainder taken from reference TRBV28 and TRBJ2-1, is DVKVTQSSRYLVKRTGEKVFLECVQDMDHENMFWYRQDPGLGLRLIYFSYDVKMKEKGDIPEGYSVSREKKERFSLILESASTNQTSMYLCASRRYNEQFFGPGTRLTVL.

This clone came up once. CDR3 region: CAISSLAGGPRDTQYF. CDR3 DNA: TGTGCCATCAGCAGTCTCGCGGGAGGCCCTCGGGATACGCAGTATTTT. The chain recombines TRBV10-3 with TRBJ2-3; 8 bases are a match to TRBD2. Germline CDR1 reads ENHRY; CDR2 reads SYGVKD. This CDR3 contains 16 residues. The trim removed 6 bases at V and 6 bases at J, leaving 14 bases unmatched.

J is TRBJ2-7 and V is TRBV5-1, with 8 positions matching TRBD2. Trimming cost V 5 bases and J 4 bases; bases outside gene matches: 5. The length of the CDR3 is 13 residues. CDR1 is SGHRS, CDR2 YFSETQ, per germline. CDR3 sequence: CASSLAGLYEQYF. CDR3 nucleotides: TGCGCCAGCAGTCTAGCGGGCCTGTACGAGCAGTACTTC.

The V and J genes are TRBV7-2 and TRBJ2-1; no firm D call. Germline assignment: CDR1 SGHTA and CDR2 FQGNSA. This CDR3 is 14 amino acids long. Trimming removed 6 bases at V and 5 bases at J, with 14 bases between. CDR3 nucleotides: TGTGCCAGCAGTCCCGCTCCAAACAACAATGAGCAGTTCTTC. Translating it yields CASSPAPNNNEQFF.

This chain links TRBV27 with TRBJ1-1, with D maybe TRBD1 (5 bases). Germline CDR1 MNHEY, CDR2 SMNVEV (reference sequence). The CDR3 has 14 residues. Trimming took 8 bases from V and 2 from J, leaving 15 bases between them. In DNA, the CDR3 is TGTGCCAGCCTAAGAAGGCAGGGTAACACTGAAGCTTTCTTT. Its protein is CASLRRQGNTEAFF.

The CDR3 coding sequence is TGTGCCATCAGGGGGACAGGGGCGGGTTACGAGCAGTACTTC. Protein sequence: CAIRGTGAGYEQYF. The chain recombines TRBV10-3 with TRBJ2-7, with 10 bases that match TRBD1. The junction had 6 bases not matched to a gene; V was cut back by 6 bases and J by 4 bases. CDR3 length equals 14 residues. Germline V gene lookup returns CDR1 ENHRY and CDR2 SYGVKD.

This chain uses TRBV6-5 with TRBJ2-1, with D maybe TRBD2 (6 bases). V was trimmed by 6 bases and J by 4 bases, leaving 16 bases between them. Germline V gene lookup returns CDR1 MNHEY and CDR2 SVGAGI. This CDR3 contains 15 residues. CDR3 residues: CASSLAGGGYNEQFF. DNA of the CDR3: TGTGCCAGCAGCCTAGCCGGTGGAGGGTACAATGAGCAGTTCTTC.

The chain carries TRBV23-1 and TRBJ1-1; TRBD1 is a possible D gene (6 bases). TRBV23-1 is placed among ORFs of uncertain function. This CDR3 has 15 amino acids. Trimming took off 3 bases at V and 0 bases at J, with 11 bases between the two ends. CDR3 coding DNA: TGCGCCAGCAGTCATTACAGGGCTTTGAACACTGAAGCTTTCTTT. Its translation is CASSHYRALNTEAFF.

This clone showed up just a few times. As DNA, the CDR3 is TGTGCCAGCAGCTCGCGGACCGGGGAGCTGTTTTTT. Residues: CASSSRTGELFF. The V gene is TRBV5-6, the J gene TRBJ2-2, with D uncertain. V shed 3 bases and J shed 5 bases, with 5 bases lying between them. CDR3 size: 12 residues. Germline V gene lookup returns CDR1 SGHDT and CDR2 YYEEEE. The entire variable domain, with the rest obtained from reference TRBV5-6 and TRBJ2-2, is as follows: DAGVTQSPTHLIKTRGQQVTLRCSPKSGHDTVSWYQQALGQGPQFIFQYYEEEERQRGNFPDRFSGHQFPNYSSELNVNALLLGDSALYLCASSSRTGELFFGEGSRLTVL.

This sequence joins TRBV7-2 and TRBJ2-5, with D perhaps TRBD1 (6 bases). In germline, CDR1 is SGHTA, CDR2 FQGNSA. Trimming took off 3 bases at V and 7 bases at J, with 12 bases between the two ends. This CDR3 contains 13 residues. The CDR3 region is CASSFRGQWTQYF. The CDR3 bases are TGTGCCAGCAGCTTCAGGGGCCAATGGACCCAGTACTTC.

This chain connects TRBV6-5 to TRBJ2-1; TRBD2 is a possible D gene (5 bases). CDR3 length: 13 residues. Trimming removed 6 bases from V and 5 bases from J, with 11 bases in between. Germline loops: CDR1 MNHEY, CDR2 SVGAGI. Here the CDR3 DNA reads TGTGCCAGCAGCTTTACTAGACACAATGAGCAGTTCTTC. Encoded protein: CASSFTRHNEQFF.

The chain carries TRBV7-8 and TRBJ2-7; 8 bases match TRBD1. The CDR3 contains 15 residues. Germline V gives CDR1 SGHVS, CDR2 FQNEAQ. After removal of 5 bases from V and 4 bases from J, the junction contained 10 bases not matched to a gene. The CDR3 DNA is TGTGCCAGCAGCCGCGTTGCCGGGACAGGATACGAGCAGTACTTC. Protein: CASSRVAGTGYEQYF.

The chain carries TRBV29-1 and TRBJ1-1; 9 bases align to TRBD1. Germline CDR1 and CDR2: SQVTM and ANQGSEA. J was trimmed by 3 bases and V by 5 bases; bases with no gene match: 10. CDR3 size: 15 residues. This CDR3 is CSVSTGTGSHTEAFF. CDR3 bases: TGCAGCGTTTCAACCGGGACAGGGAGCCACACTGAAGCTTTCTTT. Drawing the rest from reference TRBV29-1 and TRBJ1-1, the complete variable domain is SAVISQKPSRDICQRGTSLTIQCQVDSQVTMMFWYRQQPGQSLTLIATANQGSEATYESGFVIDKFPISRPNLTFSTLTVSNMSPEDSSIYLCSVSTGTGSHTEAFFGQGTRLTVV.

In its sample, this clone was seen a few times. The chain combines TRBV9 with TRBJ2-3; D possibly corresponds to TRBD2 (5 bases). Germline V gene sequence: CDR1 SGDLS, CDR2 YYNGEE. The CDR3 covers 15 residues. V lost 1 base, J lost 4 bases, and 13 bases lay in between. CDR3 sequence (DNA): TGTGCCAGCAGCGTACCCAAGGGAGACGCAGATACGCAGTATTTT. It is translated as CASSVPKGDADTQYF.

The V and J genes are TRBV6-5 and TRBJ2-7; TRBD1 agrees at 9 bases. This CDR3 comprises 12 residues. The V gene's germline CDR1 is MNHEY and CDR2 SVGAGI. V dropped 8 bases and J dropped 3; count of bases not matched to a gene: 2. The DNA of the CDR3 is TGTGCCAGCCTGGGACAGGGCTACGAGCAGTACTTC. Encoded protein: CASLGQGYEQYF.

Comments on this clone: The identical CDR3 is also encoded by other nucleotide sequences in the sample. This chain links TRBV7-9 with TRBJ2-1; 7 positions agree with TRBD1. The germline gives CDR1 SEHNR, CDR2 FQNEAQ (reference sequence). CDR3 length: 15 amino acids. V lost 1 base and J lost 3; bases outside the gene matches: 3. CDR3 DNA: TGTGCCAGCAGCTTAGGGCAGGGGGACTACAATGAGCAGTTCTTC. Encoded protein: CASSLGQGDYNEQFF.

This clone was seen a handful of times. CDR3: CASSQDWASGTLTGELFF. As DNA, the CDR3 is TGCGCCAGCAGCCAAGATTGGGCTAGCGGGACTCTTACCGGGGAGCTGTTTTTT. The chain carries TRBV4-3 and TRBJ2-2; 9 bases map to TRBD2. The CDR3 is 18 residues long. V lost 0 bases and J lost 5; bases outside the gene matches: 10. Germline V lookup: CDR1 LGHNA, CDR2 YSLEER.

This chain uses TRBV6-5 with TRBJ2-1; 12 bases map to TRBD2. V lost 5 bases to trimming and J lost 7 bases; unmatched junction nucleotides: 6. This CDR3 comprises 15 residues. Germline-derived CDR1 and CDR2 are MNHEY and SVGAGI. The CDR3 reads CASSLLAGGRNEQFF. CDR3 coding DNA: TGTGCCAGCAGTCTCCTAGCGGGAGGGCGGAATGAGCAGTTCTTC.

This chain connects TRBV5-1 to TRBJ1-1; D is perhaps TRBD1 (6 bases). The CDR3 covers 15 residues. Germline loops: CDR1 SGHRS, CDR2 YFSETQ. Trimming took 0 bases from V and 11 from J, leaving 20 bases between them. The CDR3 region is CASSLVLSSTGSAFF. Here the CDR3 DNA reads TGCGCCAGCAGCTTGGTTCTCTCTTCCACAGGGAGCGCTTTCTTT.

V is TRBV29-1 and J is TRBJ2-7, with D perhaps TRBD1 (6 bases). Germline V CDR1 and CDR2: SQVTM, ANQGSEA. Deletions cut 5 bases from V and 4 bases from J, with 18 bases between. The CDR3 consists of 14 residues. The CDR3 coding sequence is TGCAGCGTTTTGACAGGCACCGGGTTTTACGAGCAGTACTTC. As protein: CSVLTGTGFYEQYF.

The CDR3 spells CSVIYRVMNTEAFF. CDR3 in DNA: TGCAGCGTGATTTACAGGGTGATGAACACTGAAGCTTTCTTT. The rearrangement links TRBV29-1 to TRBJ1-1; D is perhaps TRBD1 (6 bases). From germline, CDR1 is SQVTM and CDR2 ANQGSEA. The CDR3 runs to 14 residues. The V end was cut by 6 bases, the J end by 0 bases, with 14 bases between. Together with reference TRBV29-1 and TRBJ1-1, the CDR3 gives the full variable domain: SAVISQKPSRDICQRGTSLTIQCQVDSQVTMMFWYRQQPGQSLTLIATANQGSEATYESGFVIDKFPISRPNLTFSTLTVSNMSPEDSSIYLCSVIYRVMNTEAFFGQGTRLTVV.

The table lists this clone with a count of one. The V and J genes are TRBV9 and TRBJ2-1; perhaps TRBD1 as D (5 bases). The V end lost 4 bases, the J end lost 0 bases, and 11 bases lay between the germline ends. The CDR3 is 15 amino acids. In germline, CDR1 is SGDLS, CDR2 YYNGEE. CDR3 bases: TGTGCCAGCAGCCAACAGGCCCGCTCCTACAATGAGCAGTTCTTC. This codes for CASSQQARSYNEQFF.

The rearrangement uses TRBV2 and TRBJ1-1, with TRBD1 as a possible D gene (5 bases). Germline CDR1 is SNHLY and CDR2 is FYNNEI. V was clipped by 6 bases and J by 0 bases, with 8 bases between them. The CDR3 is 13 amino acids. The CDR3 DNA is TGTGCCAGCAGAAGACAGCTGAACACTGAAGCTTTCTTT. It codes for CASRRQLNTEAFF.

A few counts support this clone. This same CDR3 is encoded by further DNA sequences in the sample. The chain uses TRBV4-3 and TRBJ1-1; D unresolved. CDR3 length equals 13 residues. Germline-derived CDR1 and CDR2 are LGHNA and YSLEER. Trimming left V 4 bases short and J 1 base short, with 7 bases between. The CDR3 region has the DNA TGCGCCAGCAGCCGGGGAGAGAACACTGAAGCTTTCTTT. The encoded protein is CASSRGENTEAFF.

The gene calls are TRBV11-2 and TRBJ1-2; perhaps TRBD1 as D (5 bases). The CDR3 is 15 residues long. Looked up from germline, CDR1 is SGHAT and CDR2 is FQNNGV. Trimming shortened V by 5 bases and J by 2 bases, and 15 bases separated the two germline ends. For the CDR3, the DNA is TGTGCCAGCAGCGCCCGACAGATTGAGAACTATGGCTACACCTTC. Residues: CASSARQIENYGYTF.

This chain connects TRBV9 to TRBJ2-3, with unresolved D. Trimming shortened V by 0 bases and J by 2 bases, and 7 bases separated the two germline ends. CDR3 length: 14 amino acids. Germline V CDR1 and CDR2: SGDLS, YYNGEE. CDR3 loop: CASSVEQATDTQYF. For the CDR3, the DNA is TGTGCCAGCAGCGTAGAGCAGGCCACAGATACGCAGTATTTT.

This clone showed up just a few times. The junction does not match germline at one end; this may be a read error. The gene calls are TRBV7-7 and TRBJ2-1; D call uncertain. The CDR3 totals 14 residues. Germline CDR1 SSHAT, CDR2 FNYEAQ (reference sequence). In DNA form, the CDR3 reads TGTGCTAGCAGCCCAACAAGCTCCTACAATGAGCAGTTCTTC. As protein: CASSPTSSYNEQFF.

The genes are TRBV19 and TRBJ1-2; 7 bases line up with TRBD1. CDR3 length equals 15 residues. J was trimmed by 5 bases and V by 7 bases; bases with no gene match: 13. Germline V gene sequence: CDR1 LNHDA, CDR2 SQIVND (reference sequence). The CDR3 reads CASKTGGDRTYGYTF. The CDR3 nucleotides are TGTGCCAGTAAGACAGGAGGGGACAGAACTTATGGCTACACCTTC.

The chain combines TRBV7-9 with TRBJ1-2, with a tentative D call TRBD1 (5 bases). The V and J ends lost 1 base and 4 bases respectively, with 10 bases between them. Germline CDR1 is SEHNR and CDR2 is FQNEAQ (reference sequence). The CDR3 has 14 amino acids. Here the CDR3 reads CASSLVGATYGYTF. The CDR3 nucleotides are TGTGCCAGCAGCTTAGTAGGGGCAACCTATGGCTACACCTTC.

This clone was counted between two and nine times. This chain links TRBV5-4 with TRBJ2-6, with D maybe TRBD1 (6 bases). CDR1 and CDR2 (germline): SGHNT, YYREEE (reference sequence). Deletions cut 1 base from V and 0 bases from J, with 11 bases between. The CDR3 sequence is 17 residues long. CDR3 sequence (DNA): TGTGCCAGCAGCTTGAGGGGGTTAGTCTCTGGGGCCAACGTCCTGACTTTC. Amino acids: CASSLRGLVSGANVLTF.